A selection of T cell receptor beta chains follows, all from one sample in a study of CD8+ T cells in alopecia areata. Method: immunoSEQ multiplex PCR; TCRdb's copy keeps in-frame clones and lacks some. The sample yields around 170,000 clones, approximately 49% seen once. This material consisted of CD8+ T cells sorted from blood, taken between weeks 51 and 54, from a patient treated with tofacitinib. The origin of the receptors is a human donor with alopecia areata. The CDR3 runs from the conserved cysteine through the conserved F or W. A D gene is named only where the DNA matches it firmly. Rows give clone size only sometimes, using once, few, many, or a class for an expanded clone.

size,V,J,D,DNA,CDR3
.,TRBV5-1,TRBJ1-2,.,TGCGCCAGCAGCGTACGGGCCCCCGAGGGTGGCTACACCTTC,CASSVRAPEGGYTF
.,TRBV7-9,TRBJ2-7,TRBD1,TGTGCCAGCAGCTTCCGGGACAGGGGTATCTACGAGCAGTACTTC,CASSFRDRGIYEQYF
few,TRBV27,TRBJ2-3,.,TGTGCCAGCAGTGGCCAACAGGTTTGGGTCACAGATACGCAGTATTTT,CASSGQQVWVTDTQYF
few,TRBV10-3,TRBJ1-5,.,TGTGCCATCAGCGACGGGGAACTTGATCAGCCCCAGCATTTT,CAISDGELDQPQHF
.,TRBV18,TRBJ1-2,TRBD1,TGTGCCAGCTCCCCCCTACGGGCCACAGGGGATGGCGACTATGGCTACACCTTC,CASSPLRATGDGDYGYTF
few,TRBV2,TRBJ1-2,.,TGTGCCAGCATTTCCGGGACAAACTATGGCTACACCTTC,CASISGTNYGYTF
.,TRBV12-5,TRBJ2-5,.,TGTGCTAGTGGTCTTAGGCAGGGAGAGACCCAGTACTTC,CASGLRQGETQYF
.,TRBV9,TRBJ2-2,TRBD2,TGTGCCAGCAGCGTGGCCGGGGGGACGAACACCGGGGAGCTGTTTTTT,CASSVAGGTNTGELFF
.,TRBV30,TRBJ2-7,.,TGTGCCTGGAGTCCAGGGTCCCCGGGCGAGCAGTACTTC,CAWSPGSPGEQYF
.,TRBV5-1,TRBJ2-7,TRBD2,TGCGCCAGCAGCCAAGTACGCGGGGGATCCTACGAGCAGTACTTC,CASSQVRGGSYEQYF
.,TRBV4-2,TRBJ2-7,.,TGTGCCAGCAGCCAAGAGAGCCACGAGCAGTACTTC,CASSQESHEQYF
.,TRBV19,TRBJ2-7,.,TGTGCCAGTAGTACCACCGGAGGGTGGAGCTACGAGCAGTACTTC,CASSTTGGWSYEQYF